The 2 T cell receptor beta chains reported below all come from one sample, sequenced in a study of blood T cells in healthy people across ages. Through a sample-barcoded 5' primer and a J-beta primer mix, a second PCR was run for roughly 7 to 11 cycles. TCRdb reanalysed the 5' RACE reads using MiXCR and keeps one entry per CDR3 protein. Seen here are about 1.8 million distinct CDR3 sequences, just under 50% observed once, and the top ten hold about 2.1%. The sample comprised blood. The receptors originated from a woman aged 40 to 50 in good health.

The chain uses TRBV12-3 or TRBV12-4 and TRBJ2-4, with D perhaps being TRBD1 or TRBD2 (6 bases each). The CDR3 is 15 amino acids. Trimming shortened V by 2 bases and J by 7 bases, and 15 bases separated the two germline ends. CDR3 in DNA: TGTGCCAGCAGTTTATTGGGGTTAGGGGGGAACATTCAGTACTTC. It specifies CASSLLGLGGNIQYF.

This clonotype showed up just a few times. The J gene is TRBJ2-4, the V gene TRBV6-2 or TRBV6-3; D is ambiguous. The CDR3 is 11 amino acids. Germline loops: CDR1 MNHEY, CDR2 SVGEGT. The ends were cut back, 5 bases at V and 6 bases at J, with 5 bases in the middle. This chain's CDR3 is CASSSRNIQYF. The CDR3 DNA is TGTGCCAGCAGTAGTAGAAACATTCAGTACTTC.